This record concerns one T cell receptor (beta chain) sequence. This entry belongs to a study of cytomegalovirus exposure and HLA in healthy donors. The PCR contained 60 Vbeta and 13 Jbeta primers. Profiling relied on immunoSEQ multiplex PCR, and the TCRdb table lists in-frame clones only, not all of them. This sample has tens of thousands of clones, with almost 75% found just once. The sample comprised PBMCs. This TCR was recovered from a man aged 50-60 years in good health and CMV-seronegative.

CDR3 loop: CASSEPGQGVYEKLFF. CDR3 bases: TGTGCCAGCAGTGAACCGGGACAGGGTGTTTATGAAAAACTGTTTTTT. The V and J genes are TRBV6-1 and TRBJ1-4, with 9 bases matching TRBD1. The CDR3 has 16 amino acids. Germline CDR1 reads MNHNS; CDR2 reads SASEGT. The V segment lost 2 bases and the J segment 6 bases; nucleotides outside the gene matches: 7.